These T cell receptor beta chains were read from a single sample in a study of blood T cell repertoires in COVID-19. The repertoire was sequenced with immunoSEQ multiplex PCR; TCRdb's copy has only in-frame clones and lacks some. The sample lists about 130,000 clones, about four fifths occurring once. The sequencing sample was made of peripheral blood. The receptor source for this set is a woman older than 75 with acute or convalescent COVID-19. CDR3s include the opening cysteine and the closing phenylalanine or tryptophan.

v_call cdr3_aa
TRBV19 CASSQGASNYGYTF
TRBV7-7 CASSLSPGGGEKLFF
TRBV28 CASVPPGGLASFGAEAFF
TRBV5-1 CASSLVPTGLNTEAFF
TRBV6-4 CASSDSPVPGSNPARDYEQYF
TRBV2 CASSVGRGVTGANVLTF
TRBV30 CAWRQGEGTEAFF
TRBV5-1 CASSLGVETQYF
TRBV19 CASSIPRQGNQPQHF
TRBV9 CASINSGGANNEQFF
TRBV13 CASSYPGREDYGYTF
TRBV7-3 CASSQTGLSTDTQYF
TRBV6-5 CASHLALEDTQYF
TRBV4-1 CASSQATGGAGGYTF
TRBV3-1/TRBV3-2 CASSQEGRRSNYGYTF
TRBV4-1 CASSPNGLGLYGYTF
TRBV5-4 CASSSSGTTDTQYF
TRBV5-1 CASSYRTVGANVLTF
TRBV25-1 CASSGTLGGNTEAFF
TRBV5-1 CASSLSGGAYNEQFF
TRBV14 CASGGKGSSSYNSPLHF
TRBV6-5 CASRQRQLRNTEAFF
TRBV19 CASSDRGRIQYF
TRBV2 CASIKRGGYNEQFF
TRBV2 CASTQTGNYGYTF
TRBV19 CASAPGTSVGETQYF
TRBV7-3 CASSLNPAVAPETQYF
TRBV18 CASSPQTANSPLHF
TRBV2 CASSDYRTYEQYF
TRBV6-1 CASSLRDHYGYTF
TRBV19 CASGGIGGSYNSPLHF
TRBV12-3/TRBV12-4 CASSPGHYNEQFF
TRBV7-3 CASSSNLGLSSEQYF
TRBV19 CASRGQGPYEQYF
TRBV5-6 CASSSGQPYTDTQYF
TRBV10-3 CAISETGRTYEQYF
TRBV5-4 CASSPTLMGKLFF
TRBV10-3 CAISGDRSNSPLHF
TRBV18 CASSPPSRSSTEAFF
TRBV2 CASSEFAVQYF
TRBV2 CASSERTGGNTEAFF
TRBV6-1 CASSETSPGSTNEKLFF
TRBV5-1 CASSLGTSGGGEQFF
TRBV9 CASRGQDRPSNVLTF
TRBV23-1 CASSQSETGTGKDEQYF
TRBV27 CASSFSGGDMETQYF
TRBV5-1 CASSLTRVDTEAFF
TRBV5-4 CASSYRGYGYGYTF
TRBV11-2 CASSPGQSYGYTF
TRBV3-1/TRBV3-2 CASSLGVADGYTF
TRBV2 CASSETGTEKLFF
TRBV19 CASSIRGYGYTF
TRBV4-1 CASSQPPRGGGYWTGELFF
TRBV20-1 CSANRNLEQYF
TRBV5-5 CASSWAGTGDEKLFF
TRBV7-2 CASITPGQAISSYGYTF
TRBV11-2 CASSLERGSYGYTF